This T cell receptor beta chain emerged from a study of blood T cell repertoires in COVID-19. As for the study in general: Spain, Italy and the United States supplied samples that represented acute and convalescent COVID-19. In each case, the material was cDNA or gDNA derived from T cells, B-cell-depleted T cells, or PBMCs.

Methods used by the authors: Amplification from reference gene primers served as the basis for estimated nucleated cell counts. Data came from immunoSEQ multiplex PCR; TCRdb stores just in-frame clones and leaves some out. V, J and clone size reflect that table, while D and trimming were determined from the DNA. The sample includes under 200,000 clones, over 75% seen only once; the top ten take 0.5% to 0.55%. The CDR3 contains 16 residues. V was clipped by 2 bases and J by 2 bases; unmatched bases: 4. The sample was peripheral blood. The chain recombines TRBV23-1 with TRBJ1-5; 9 bases line up with TRBD1. TRBV23-1 is an ORF for which the function is uncertain. The clonotype comes from a middle-aged man with acute or convalescent COVID-19. The CDR3 DNA follows: TGCGCCAGCAGTCAAGGGACAGGGAAATGCAATCAGCCCCAGCATTTT. Translation: CASSQGTGKCNQPQHF.